This entry lists 18 T cell receptor beta chains sequenced from one sample in a study of human T cells and chemical hapten exposure. Stated time point: pre-sensitization, week 0. Treatment indicated: therapeutic diphenylcyclopropenone sensitization with weekly scalp DPC. Via MiXCR, TCRdb re-called the RACE reads, giving one row per CDR3 protein. The sample yields 50,000 to 65,000 distinct CDR3 sequences, approximately 9.8% seen once. This material consisted of whole blood, taken in connection with sensitization to the hapten diphenylcyclopropenone (DPC). These receptors all come from a woman in her 40s with alopecia areata. Some clones in this sample may be carry-over from other donors' samples.

The chain couples TRBV5-1 to TRBJ2-2; D gene uncertain. V was clipped by 1 base and J by 6 bases, with 10 bases between them. Per the germline V gene, CDR1 is SGHRS and CDR2 is YFSETQ. This CDR3 is built from 14 residues. This CDR3 reads CASSLSQVAGELFF. Written as DNA, the CDR3 is TGCGCCAGCAGCTTGAGTCAAGTAGCCGGGGAGCTGTTTTTT.

This clonotype was seen ten or more times. The chain uses TRBV5-6 and TRBJ2-3; D call uncertain. Germline CDR1 is SGHDT and CDR2 is YYEEEE. The CDR3 consists of 15 residues. The ends were cut back, 2 bases at V and 4 bases at J, with 14 bases in the middle. The CDR3 nucleotides are TGTGCCAGCAGCTTTTCAGGATACCTAGCAGATACGCAGTATTTT. Translation: CASSFSGYLADTQYF.

This clonotype was recorded at least ten times. The J gene is TRBJ1-1, the V gene TRBV12-3 or TRBV12-4, with a tentative D call TRBD1 (5 bases). The CDR3 totals 16 residues. The germline V and J ends were trimmed by 6 bases and 1 base, with 18 bases remaining between them. The CDR3 DNA is TGTGCCAGCAGCTCCCAATTCCTTACAGGGAACACTGAAGCTTTCTTT. It yields the protein CASSSQFLTGNTEAFF.

V and J are TRBV12-3 or TRBV12-4 and TRBJ2-5; TRBD2 agrees at 9 bases. Trimming removed 5 bases from V and 5 bases from J; junction bases left unmatched: 9. The CDR3 totals 15 residues. CDR3 nucleotides: TGTGCCAGCAGTCTGATAGCGGGGGAGGGGGAGACCCAGTACTTC. Its protein product is CASSLIAGEGETQYF.

The table lists this clonotype with many counts. V gene TRBV25-1 combines with J gene TRBJ1-1; 8 positions agree with TRBD1. This CDR3 has 14 residues. Germline trimming cut 4 bases from V and 6 bases from J; bases unmatched to any gene: 7. CDR1 and CDR2 (germline): MGHDK, SYGVNS. In DNA form, the CDR3 reads TGTGCCAGCAGTGCGGTGGACAGGGCCCCTGAAGCTTTCTTT. This codes for CASSAVDRAPEAFF.

This clonotype came up a few times. V usage is TRBV29-1 and J usage is TRBJ1-2; 8 bases map to TRBD1. The CDR3 is made up of 12 amino acids. Trimming took 4 bases from V and 10 from J; bases not matched to a gene: 8. Germline V gives CDR1 SQVTM, CDR2 ANQGSEA. The CDR3 is CSVGTGPDLYTF. The CDR3 DNA reads as TGCAGCGTTGGGACAGGGCCCGACCTCTACACCTTC.

This clonotype was detected a few times. The rearrangement uses TRBV5-1 and TRBJ1-1, with D maybe TRBD1 (5 bases). V was shortened by 1 base and J by 1 base, with 11 bases between the two germline ends. The CDR3 sequence is 15 residues long. Germline loops: CDR1 SGHRS, CDR2 YFSETQ. In DNA form, the CDR3 reads TGCGCCAGCAGCTTGAACGGGGGTGCGAACACTGAAGCTTTCTTT. Its protein product is CASSLNGGANTEAFF.

This clonotype was seen repeatedly, ten times or more. J is TRBJ1-5 and V is TRBV2; D is unclear. Germline CDR1 SNHLY, CDR2 FYNNEI. V was trimmed by 7 bases and J by 0 bases, leaving 13 bases between them. The CDR3 totals 15 residues. Written as DNA, the CDR3 is TGTGCCAGCACACCGGGCGGGTATAGCAATCAGCCCCAGCATTTT. Translated, it gives CASTPGGYSNQPQHF.

This clonotype came up many times. The chain links TRBV5-4 to TRBJ2-2, with D unresolved. The CDR3 has 14 residues. Germline V gene sequence: CDR1 SGHNT, CDR2 YYREEE (reference sequence). V dropped 1 base and J dropped 2 bases, with 6 bases sitting between them. The CDR3 nucleotides read TGTGCCAGCAGCTTGCTACAAAACACCGGGGAGCTGTTTTTT. Translation: CASSLLQNTGELFF.

This clonotype showed up just a few times. The chain couples TRBV7-3 to TRBJ2-3; TRBD1 matches at 7 bases. Germline V gene sequence: CDR1 SGHTA, CDR2 FQGTGA. This CDR3 is built from 12 residues. V was clipped by 4 bases and J by 14 bases; unmatched bases: 9. Here the CDR3 DNA reads TGTGCCAGCAGCTCAGCCGGGACAGCACCGTATTTT. This sequence encodes CASSSAGTAPYF.

This clonotype was recorded many times. The chain is built from TRBV6-2 or TRBV6-3 and TRBJ2-7; weak D call: TRBD1 (5 bases). In germline, CDR1 is MNHEY, CDR2 SVGEGT. With 5 bases removed from V and 2 bases from J, the gap between germline ends came to 13 bases. This CDR3 is 14 amino acids long. The CDR3 region is CASSRSGHPYEQYF. The CDR3 DNA is TGTGCCAGCAGTCGGTCTGGACACCCCTACGAGCAGTACTTC.

This clonotype was counted at least ten times. This sequence joins TRBV14 and TRBJ1-2, with D possibly being TRBD1 (6 bases). In germline, CDR1 is SGHDN, CDR2 FVKESK. V lost 2 bases to trimming and J lost 5 bases, with 15 bases between them. This CDR3 has 15 residues. This CDR3 reads CASSQSRQGIYGYTF. The CDR3 DNA is TGTGCCAGCAGCCAAAGTCGGCAGGGGATTTATGGCTACACCTTC.

V and J are TRBV12-3 or TRBV12-4 and TRBJ2-5, with D maybe TRBD2 (5 bases). The CDR3 loop spans 14 amino acids. V gave up 3 bases and J gave up 1 base, with 9 bases separating them. CDR3: CASSFRGFQETQYF. CDR3 nucleotide sequence: TGTGCCAGCAGTTTTCGGGGATTCCAAGAGACCCAGTACTTC.

This clonotype was recorded many times. The CDR3 region is CATSRVQDSYNEQFF. CDR3 in DNA: TGTGCCACCAGCAGAGTACAAGACAGCTACAATGAGCAGTTCTTC. This chain connects TRBV15 to TRBJ2-1, with D possibly being TRBD1 (5 bases). Trimming stripped 1 base from V and 3 bases from J, with 10 bases between. Germline V lookup: CDR1 LNHNV, CDR2 YYDKDF (reference sequence). The CDR3 consists of 15 residues.

This clonotype was seen repeatedly, ten times or more. The rearrangement joins TRBV3-1 to TRBJ1-2; 8 positions agree with TRBD1. J gave up 5 bases and V 4 bases, and 6 bases lay outside the gene matches. The CDR3 consists of 14 residues. Germline V gene sequence: CDR1 LGHDT, CDR2 YNNKEL (reference sequence). CDR3 sequence reads: CASSPRRQGYGYTF. The DNA of the CDR3 is TGTGCCAGCAGCCCTAGAAGACAGGGGTATGGCTACACCTTC.

This clonotype appeared many times. This rearrangement joins TRBV25-1 to TRBJ1-4; D is unclear. The germline V gene encodes CDR1 MGHDK and CDR2 SYGVNS. Trimming pared 4 bases from V and 7 bases from J, leaving 10 bases between. This CDR3 has 13 residues. CDR3 in amino acids: CASSVRVREKLFF. In DNA form, the CDR3 reads TGTGCCAGCAGTGTCCGGGTGCGTGAAAAACTGTTTTTT.

This clonotype has more than one count but fewer than ten. This sequence joins TRBV7-2 and TRBJ2-2; D ambiguous. V lost 3 bases to trimming and J lost 5 bases, with 16 bases between them. Germline V gives CDR1 SGHTA, CDR2 FQGNSA. The CDR3 length is 16 residues. The CDR3 DNA sequence: TGTGCCAGCAGCTTGACCAACACCGCCGTAACCGGGGAGCTGTTTTTT. Translated: CASSLTNTAVTGELFF. The complete variable domain, with remaining parts taken from reference TRBV7-2 and TRBJ2-2, reads GAGVSQSPSNKVTEKGKDVELRCDPISGHTALYWYRQSLGQGLEFLIYFQGNSAPDKSGLPSDRFSAERTGGSVSTLTIQRTQQEDSAVYLCASSLTNTAVTGELFFGEGSRLTVL.

This clonotype was counted ten times or more. The CDR3 spells CASNVAGGYEQYF. CDR3 nucleotide sequence: TGTGCCAGCAACGTCGCAGGGGGTTACGAGCAGTACTTC. This rearrangement joins TRBV5-4 to TRBJ2-7; 7 positions match TRBD1. Germline V lookup: CDR1 SGHNT, CDR2 YYREEE (reference sequence). This CDR3 region has 13 residues. Losses at the gene ends were 6 bases for V and 4 bases for J; bases not matched to a gene: 7. Supplemented by reference TRBV5-4 and TRBJ2-7, the full variable domain reads ETGVTQSPTHLIKTRGQQVTLRCSSQSGHNTVSWYQQALGQGPQFIFQYYREEENGRGNFPPRFSGLQFPNYSSELNVNALELDDSALYLCASNVAGGYEQYFGPGTRLTVT.